This T cell receptor beta chain was identified in a study of T-cell reconstitution after alpha-beta-depleted transplantation in children. Note on this clonotype: Its antigen is undetermined.

Construction of the TCRbeta library involved unique molecular identifiers. MiXCR, applied by TCRdb to the PCR reads, yields one record per CDR3 protein. The repertoire has 90,000 to 100,000 distinct CDR3 sequences, around 22% of them found once; the top ten carry roughly 23%. The CDR3 consists of 18 residues. The germline gives CDR1 ENHRY, CDR2 SYGVKD. Trimming shortened V by 3 bases and J by 0 bases, and 18 bases separated the two germline ends. General study results and limits: High day-60 TCRbeta diversity in some patients came from surviving recipient T cells and thymic progenitors. Among T cells one year after transplant, newly produced cells accounted for most counts and diversity. Expanded graft clones, several hundred of them, were reportedly the source of alpha-beta T cells about two months after transplant.

The clonotype was recovered from a boy between 2 and 10 years old with acute lymphoblastic leukemia, due to receive a stem cell transplant. The chain carries TRBV10-3 and TRBJ2-1; D gene uncertain. The source was PBMCs, collected before TCRalphabeta/CD19-depleted stem cell transplant. The CDR3 bases are TGTGCCATCAGTGAAAGACAACCCCAAAAAAGCTCCTACAATGAGCAGTTCTTC. Translating it yields CAISERQPQKSSYNEQFF.